This T cell receptor beta chain was retrieved from a study of breast tumors, draining lymph nodes, adjacent tissues. This clonotype was observed once. No antigen is known for it. Study-wide findings and caveats: Tumors had less TCR diversity than lymph nodes, more than nontumor tissue.

Axillary draining lymph nodes of breast cancer patients supplied the node samples. From the multiplex PCR reads, TCRdb called clonotypes with MiXCR, one entry per CDR3 protein. The sample records around 140,000 distinct CDR3 sequences, less than 35% being singletons. The receptor's source is a female donor with breast cancer. Some clones in this sample may be carry-over from other donors' samples. Material: axillary lymph node tissue.

The CDR3 loop reads CAWGAGVNSPLHF. The CDR3 nucleotides read TGTGCCTGGGGGGCAGGGGTTAATTCACCCCTCCACTTT. The genes are TRBV7-9 and TRBJ1-6; possible D gene TRBD1, 6 bases. The CDR3 is 13 residues long. V shed 11 bases and J shed 6 bases, with 14 bases lying between them. Germline CDR1 reads SEHNR; CDR2 reads FQNEAQ (reference sequence).